A selection of T cell receptor beta chains follows, all from one sample in a study of tissue T cells after allogeneic stem cell transplantation. Repertoires were generated with immunoSEQ multiplex PCR, while TCRdb's copy carries only in-frame clones and drops some. The sample yields fewer than 30,000 clones, around 79% seen once. Sequencing used tissue from the ileum, obtained at autopsy. Receptors were obtained from an older female donor with lung cancer. Each CDR3 is given with its conserved first and last residue. The D gene is left open where the match is weak. The size field is filled for only some rows; it gives once, few, many or a size class.

size,V,J,D,DNA,CDR3
.,TRBV27,TRBJ1-5,.,TGTGCCAGCAGGATGGACAGAAATAGCAATCAGCCCCAGCATTTT,CASRMDRNSNQPQHF
once,TRBV12-3/TRBV12-4,TRBJ1-2,TRBD1,TGTGCCAGCAGCCTACTCAGGGGGCTTGGCTACACCTTC,CASSLLRGLGYTF
.,TRBV6-1,TRBJ2-7,TRBD2,TGTGCCAGCAGTGACAGCGGGAAGAGCTACGAGCAGTACTTC,CASSDSGKSYEQYF
.,TRBV7-2,TRBJ1-1,.,TGTGCCAGCAGCTCACATATTAAACGGATAAACACTGAAGCTTTCTTT,CASSSHIKRINTEAFF
.,TRBV19,TRBJ1-2,TRBD1,TGTGCCAGTAGTTTTCGGGACAGGGATGGCTACACCTTC,CASSFRDRDGYTF
.,TRBV10-3,TRBJ1-6,TRBD1,TGTGCCATTAGCAAAAGTTCGGGACAGGGGAATTCACCCCTCCACTTT,CAISKSSGQGNSPLHF
.,TRBV5-1,TRBJ1-2,.,TGCGCCAGCAGCTTGGCCGGACACCCCGGGGGCGGGGGCTACACCTTC,CASSLAGHPGGGGYTF
few,TRBV11-2,TRBJ1-1,TRBD1,TGTGCCAGCAGCCGCACAGGGGCTTACATGAACACTGAAGCTTTCTTT,CASSRTGAYMNTEAFF
few,TRBV24-1,TRBJ1-5,.,TGTGCCACCACTAGCCAGGGAAATAGCAATCAGCCCCAGCATTTT,CATTSQGNSNQPQHF
.,TRBV5-1,TRBJ2-3,.,TGCGCCAGCAGCCCCACCGGAAGGGGCAACACAGATACGCAGTATTTT,CASSPTGRGNTDTQYF
.,TRBV19,TRBJ1-2,TRBD1,TGTGCCAGTAGTATATACAGGGGGGCGCATGGCTACACCTTC,CASSIYRGAHGYTF
.,TRBV20-1,TRBJ1-1,.,TGCAGTGCTGGGGGAAGGGGAATGGCTTTCTTT,CSAGGRGMAFF
.,TRBV5-4,TRBJ2-7,TRBD1,TGTGCCAGCAGCTTGAGACAGGGGGCGTACGAGCAGTACTTC,CASSLRQGAYEQYF
.,TRBV7-2,TRBJ1-1,.,TGTGCCAGCACCTCACTGGGCCTCCCGAACACTGAAGCTTTCTTT,CASTSLGLPNTEAFF
.,TRBV6-5,TRBJ2-1,TRBD1,TGTGCCAGCAGGGCCGGACAGGGGTCCCACAATGAGCAGTTCTTC,CASRAGQGSHNEQFF
.,TRBV13,TRBJ2-1,.,TGTGCCAGCAGCTTCGGGACTCCTAGGTACAATGAGCAGTTCTTC,CASSFGTPRYNEQFF
.,TRBV3-1/TRBV3-2,TRBJ1-1,.,TGTGCCAGCAGCCAAGATCCCCGTTGGAACACTGAAGCTTTCTTT,CASSQDPRWNTEAFF
.,TRBV29-1,TRBJ2-7,TRBD1,TGCAGCGTTGGACAGGGGCTCGAGCAGTACTTC,CSVGQGLEQYF
.,TRBV10-3,TRBJ1-1,.,TGTGCCATCAGTGAGTGGGGTCCCCGTGGGGGCACTGAAGCTTTCTTT,CAISEWGPRGGTEAFF
.,TRBV3-1/TRBV3-2,TRBJ1-2,.,TGTGCCAGCAGCCACCTCAGGAGTAACTATGGCTACACCTTC,CASSHLRSNYGYTF
.,TRBV6-5,TRBJ2-7,TRBD2,TGTGCCAGCAGTCTAGTGGGAGGGTTTCCCTACGAGCAGTACTTC,CASSLVGGFPYEQYF
.,TRBV9,TRBJ2-5,.,TGTGCCAGCAGCGTAAGGCAGGGCGCAGAGACCCAGTACTTC,CASSVRQGAETQYF
few,TRBV2,TRBJ1-5,.,TGTGCCAGCATGCTCGACGGGGCGGGGAGCAATCAGCCCCAGCATTTT,CASMLDGAGSNQPQHF
.,TRBV7-5,TRBJ2-2,.,TGTGCCAGAAGCTTAGAACAGGGCGACACCGGGGAGCTGTTTTTT,CARSLEQGDTGELFF
.,TRBV15,TRBJ2-1,.,TGTGCCACCAGCACTTGGACACAAGACAATGAGCAGTTCTTC,CATSTWTQDNEQFF
.,TRBV18,TRBJ1-4,TRBD1,TGTGCCAGCTCACCAATGGACAGGGAGAGTGAAAAACTGTTTTTT,CASSPMDRESEKLFF
few,TRBV7-2,TRBJ2-7,TRBD1,TGTGCCAGCAGCTTGGGTTCCGGGACAGCTTTTTACGAGCAGTACTTC,CASSLGSGTAFYEQYF
few,TRBV29-1,TRBJ1-4,.,TGCAGCGTTACAGGTTTTGGGAATGAAAAACTGTTTTTT,CSVTGFGNEKLFF
.,TRBV19,TRBJ2-6,TRBD2,TGTGCCAGTAGTAGGACTAGCATACCCTCTGGGGCCAACGTCCTGACTTTC,CASSRTSIPSGANVLTF
few,TRBV6-1,TRBJ2-7,.,TGTGCCAGCAGTCAGGGGCAGTACGTCTCCGAGCAGTACTTC,CASSQGQYVSEQYF
.,TRBV10-3,TRBJ1-5,.,TGTGCCATCAGGGGGGACGGGAATCAGCCCCAGCATTTT,CAIRGDGNQPQHF
medium-sized,TRBV6-5,TRBJ1-5,TRBD1,TGTGCCAGCAGCAAGACAGGGATTAGCAATCAGCCCCAGCATTTT,CASSKTGISNQPQHF
.,TRBV7-3,TRBJ2-3,.,TGTGCCAGCAGCTTAATTCATGCTGGAACAGATACGCAGTATTTT,CASSLIHAGTDTQYF
.,TRBV5-1,TRBJ2-3,.,TGCGCCAGCAGTATTCGCAGTATCACAGATACGCAGTATTTT,CASSIRSITDTQYF
.,TRBV20-1,TRBJ2-7,TRBD2,TGCAGTGCTAGTTCCGGGAGGCCGGCAATTGTGCAGTACTTC,CSASSGRPAIVQYF
.,TRBV7-2,TRBJ1-6,.,TGTGCCAGCAGCCAGCCCGGGACCGCGATCTCCTATAATTCACCCCTCCACTTT,CASSQPGTAISYNSPLHF
.,TRBV30,TRBJ1-2,TRBD1,TGTGCCTGGACCCGAGACAGGGGGCTCCGGTCCTTGAACACCTTC,CAWTRDRGLRSLNTF
medium-sized,TRBV2,TRBJ2-7,TRBD2,TGTGCCAGCAGCTACAATAGCGGGACCTACGAGCAGTACTTC,CASSYNSGTYEQYF
.,TRBV27,TRBJ2-7,TRBD2,TGTGCCAGCAGTTTAAAACCGGGACTAGCGGGGGGGATCTCCTACGAGCAGTACTTC,CASSLKPGLAGGISYEQYF
.,TRBV3-1/TRBV3-2,TRBJ2-7,TRBD1,TGTGCCAGCAGCCAAGGACGGGACAGGGGGGGCTACGAGCAGTACTTC,CASSQGRDRGGYEQYF
.,TRBV5-5,TRBJ1-6,TRBD1,TGTGCCAGCAGCTTCACCGGGACAGGGTATAATTCACCCCTCCACTTT,CASSFTGTGYNSPLHF
.,TRBV21-1,TRBJ2-7,.,TGTGCCAGCAGCAAAAGTGATCAGCGGGGCTACGAGCAGTACTTC,CASSKSDQRGYEQYF
.,TRBV12-5,TRBJ1-3,TRBD1,TGTGCTAGTGGTTTGGCTCCCGGACAGGCGGACTCTGGAAACACCATATATTTT,CASGLAPGQADSGNTIYF
.,TRBV18,TRBJ1-1,.,TGTGCCAGCTCACCGGCGGGGTTGAGGGAGACTGAAGCTTTCTTT,CASSPAGLRETEAFF
.,TRBV7-3,TRBJ1-1,.,TGTGCCAGCAGCCCTCCAGGCAGGAACACTGAAGCTTTCTTT,CASSPPGRNTEAFF
.,TRBV7-2,TRBJ1-4,.,TGTGCCAGCAGCTTAGGACGCGGGGGATTTGAAAAACTGTTTTTT,CASSLGRGGFEKLFF
.,TRBV5-1,TRBJ2-1,.,TGCGCCAGCAGCTTCAATAGGGTCAATGAGCAGTTCTTC,CASSFNRVNEQFF
.,TRBV18,TRBJ2-1,.,TGTGCCAGCTCACCCCCGAGCCTGGATAATGAGCAGTTCTTC,CASSPPSLDNEQFF
.,TRBV30,TRBJ1-4,.,TGTGCCTCTTGGGGAGGTGGCGCAACTAATGAAAAACTGTTTTTT,CASWGGGATNEKLFF
.,TRBV3-1/TRBV3-2,TRBJ2-7,.,TGTGCCAGCAGGCGCGCCGGTATCTACGAGCAGTACTTC,CASRRAGIYEQYF
.,TRBV18,TRBJ1-6,TRBD1,TGTGCCAGCTCGAGACAGGGCTCGGGGTATAATTCACCCCTCCACTTT,CASSRQGSGYNSPLHF
.,TRBV2,TRBJ1-1,.,TGTGCCAGCACAAGGGTGCGGACTGAAGCTTTCTTT,CASTRVRTEAFF
.,TRBV19,TRBJ2-3,TRBD2,TGTGCCAGTAGTCCGTCAGGGGCGGGAGGGCCAGCAGATACGCAGTATTTT,CASSPSGAGGPADTQYF
.,TRBV6-5,TRBJ1-5,.,TGTGCCAGCAGTAGGGGGGCAATAGGAAATCAGCCCCAGCATTTT,CASSRGAIGNQPQHF
.,TRBV7-9,TRBJ2-7,TRBD2,TGTGCCAGCAGCCTTACTAGCGGGAGATTTATCTACGAGCAGTACTTC,CASSLTSGRFIYEQYF
.,TRBV4-1,TRBJ2-3,.,TGCGCCAGCAGCCCCAGCGCGTACAAGGTGCAGTATTTT,CASSPSAYKVQYF
.,TRBV11-3,TRBJ2-5,.,TGTGCCAGCAGCTTCTCTAGGGGCCAAGAGACCCAGTACTTC,CASSFSRGQETQYF
few,TRBV11-2,TRBJ2-2,TRBD1,TGTGCCAGCAGCTTAGGGACAGGGGGTGACACCGGGGAGCTGTTTTTT,CASSLGTGGDTGELFF
.,TRBV7-8,TRBJ2-1,.,TGTGCCAGCAGCATACCCGGGACTCCAAAGCAGTTCTTC,CASSIPGTPKQFF
once,TRBV9,TRBJ2-4,.,TGTGCCAGCAGCGTAGGATCGGGGGCAGCGACGCATGGGGAAAACATTCAGTACTTC,CASSVGSGAATHGENIQYF